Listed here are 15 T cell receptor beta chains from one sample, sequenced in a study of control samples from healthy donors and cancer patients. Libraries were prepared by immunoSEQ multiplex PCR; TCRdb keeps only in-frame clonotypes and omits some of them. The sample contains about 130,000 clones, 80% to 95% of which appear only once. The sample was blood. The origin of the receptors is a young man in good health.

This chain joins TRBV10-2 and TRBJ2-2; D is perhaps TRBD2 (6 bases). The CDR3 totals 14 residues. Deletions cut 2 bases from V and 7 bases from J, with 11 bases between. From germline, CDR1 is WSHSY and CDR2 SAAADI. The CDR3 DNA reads TGCGCCAGCAGTGAGGCTGGGGAGGTCGGGGAGCTGTTTTTT. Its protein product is CASSEAGEVGELFF.

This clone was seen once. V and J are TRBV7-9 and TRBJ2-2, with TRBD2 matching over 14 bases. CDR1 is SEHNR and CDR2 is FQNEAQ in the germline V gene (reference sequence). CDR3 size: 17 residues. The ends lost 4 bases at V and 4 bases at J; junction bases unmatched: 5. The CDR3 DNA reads TGTGCCAGCAGCTCTGGGACTAGCGGGAGTGGCACCGGGGAGCTGTTTTTT. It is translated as CASSSGTSGSGTGELFF.

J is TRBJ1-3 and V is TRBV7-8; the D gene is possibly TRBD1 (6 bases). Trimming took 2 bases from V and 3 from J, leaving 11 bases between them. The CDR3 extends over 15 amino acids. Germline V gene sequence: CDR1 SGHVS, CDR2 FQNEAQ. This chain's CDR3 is CASSLRSGDGNTIYF. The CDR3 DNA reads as TGTGCCAGCAGCTTAAGGTCAGGGGATGGAAACACCATATATTTT.

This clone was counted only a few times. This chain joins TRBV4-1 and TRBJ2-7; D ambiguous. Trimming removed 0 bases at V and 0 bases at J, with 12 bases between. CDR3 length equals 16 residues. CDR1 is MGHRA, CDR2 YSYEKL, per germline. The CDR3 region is CASSQDIQATSYEQYF. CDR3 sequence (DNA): TGCGCCAGCAGCCAAGATATCCAGGCGACCTCCTACGAGCAGTACTTC.

The CDR3 loop is CASSLLRASGASSYNEQFF. CDR3 nucleotides: TGTGCCAGCAGTTTATTAAGGGCTAGCGGGGCAAGCTCCTACAATGAGCAGTTCTTC. The V gene is TRBV28, the J gene TRBJ2-1; 9 bases are a match to TRBD2. Germline CDR1 MDHEN, CDR2 SYDVKM. The CDR3 loop spans 19 amino acids. The J segment lost 0 bases and the V segment lost 1 base, leaving 10 bases of the junction unmatched. Combining the CDR3 with reference TRBV28 and TRBJ2-1 gives the whole variable domain DVKVTQSSRYLVKRTGEKVFLECVQDMDHENMFWYRQDPGLGLRLIYFSYDVKMKEKGDIPEGYSVSREKKERFSLILESASTNQTSMYLCASSLLRASGASSYNEQFFGPGTRLTVL.

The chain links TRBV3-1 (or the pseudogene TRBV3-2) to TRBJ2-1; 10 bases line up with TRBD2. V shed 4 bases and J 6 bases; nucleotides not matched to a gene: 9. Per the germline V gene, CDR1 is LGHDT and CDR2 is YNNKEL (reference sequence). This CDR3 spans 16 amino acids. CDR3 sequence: CASSRLSGRGSNEQFF. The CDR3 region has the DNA TGTGCCAGCAGCCGCCTCAGCGGGAGGGGTTCCAATGAGCAGTTCTTC.

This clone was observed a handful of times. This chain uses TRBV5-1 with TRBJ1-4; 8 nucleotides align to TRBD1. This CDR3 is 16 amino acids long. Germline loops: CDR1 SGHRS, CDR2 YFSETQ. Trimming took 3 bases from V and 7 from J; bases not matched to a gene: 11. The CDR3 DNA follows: TGCGCCAGCAGCTCCGGCGCAGGGGGCAAGAGTGAAAAACTGTTTTTT. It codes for CASSSGAGGKSEKLFF.

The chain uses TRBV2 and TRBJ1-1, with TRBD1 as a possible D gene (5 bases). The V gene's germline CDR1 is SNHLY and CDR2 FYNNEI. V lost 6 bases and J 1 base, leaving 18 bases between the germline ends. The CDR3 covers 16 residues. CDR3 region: CASSVDTLMENTEAFF. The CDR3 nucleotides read TGTGCCAGCAGCGTGGACACGCTTATGGAGAACACTGAAGCTTTCTTT.

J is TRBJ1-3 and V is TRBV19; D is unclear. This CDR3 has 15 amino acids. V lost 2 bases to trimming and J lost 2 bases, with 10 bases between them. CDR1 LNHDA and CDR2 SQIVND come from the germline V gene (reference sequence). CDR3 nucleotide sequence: TGTGCCAGTAGTATATCGGAGGGTGCTGGAAACACCATATATTTT. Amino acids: CASSISEGAGNTIYF.

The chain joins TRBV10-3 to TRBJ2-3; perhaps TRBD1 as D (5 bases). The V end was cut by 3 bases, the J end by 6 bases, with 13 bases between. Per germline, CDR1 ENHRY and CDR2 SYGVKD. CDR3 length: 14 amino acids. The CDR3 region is CAISERQGLDTQYF. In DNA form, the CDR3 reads TGTGCCATCAGTGAAAGGCAGGGCTTGGATACGCAGTATTTT.

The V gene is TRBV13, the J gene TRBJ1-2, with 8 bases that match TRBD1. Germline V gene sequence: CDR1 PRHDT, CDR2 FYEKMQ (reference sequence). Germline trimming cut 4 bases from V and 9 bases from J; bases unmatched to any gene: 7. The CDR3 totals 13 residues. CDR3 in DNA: TGTGCCAGCAGCTCACAGGGGGATCGGAGCTACACCTTC. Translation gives CASSSQGDRSYTF.

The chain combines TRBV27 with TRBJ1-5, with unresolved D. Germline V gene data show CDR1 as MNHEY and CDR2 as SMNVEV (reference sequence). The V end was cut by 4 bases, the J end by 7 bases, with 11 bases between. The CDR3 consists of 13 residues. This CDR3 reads CASSWGGRQPQHF. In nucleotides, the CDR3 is TGTGCCAGCAGTTGGGGAGGGAGACAGCCCCAGCATTTT.

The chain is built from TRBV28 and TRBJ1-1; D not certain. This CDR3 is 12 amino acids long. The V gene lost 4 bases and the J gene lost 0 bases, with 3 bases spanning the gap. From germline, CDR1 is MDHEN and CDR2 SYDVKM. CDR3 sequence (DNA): TGTGCCAGCAGTTCTATGAACACTGAAGCTTTCTTT. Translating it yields CASSSMNTEAFF.

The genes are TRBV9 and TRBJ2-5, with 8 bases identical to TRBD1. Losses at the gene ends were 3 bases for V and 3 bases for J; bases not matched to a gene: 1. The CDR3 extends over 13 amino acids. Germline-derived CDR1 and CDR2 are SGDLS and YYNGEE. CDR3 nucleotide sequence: TGTGCCAGCAGCGCGACAGGGGAAGAGACCCAGTACTTC. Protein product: CASSATGEETQYF.

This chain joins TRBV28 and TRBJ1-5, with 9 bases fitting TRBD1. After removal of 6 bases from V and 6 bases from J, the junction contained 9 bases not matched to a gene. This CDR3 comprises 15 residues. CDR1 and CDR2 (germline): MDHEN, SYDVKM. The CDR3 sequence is CASRYRDRVSQPQHF. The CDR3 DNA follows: TGTGCCAGCAGATACCGGGACAGGGTCAGTCAGCCCCAGCATTTT.